This TCR beta chain was identified in a study of blood T cell repertoires in COVID-19. Whole-study context: There were acute and convalescent COVID-19 samples, and they came from the United States, Italy and Spain. T cells, B-cell-depleted T cells, or PBMCs provided the cDNA or gDNA that served as material.

Per the authors' pipeline: Counts of nucleated cells, estimated from reference gene primer amplification, were obtained. Libraries were prepared by immunoSEQ multiplex PCR; TCRdb keeps only in-frame clonotypes and omits some of them. From that table come the V and J calls and clone size; the DNA was used to work out D and trimming. The data show over 200,000 clones, around 88% seen once. The CDR3 is 12 residues long. The V gene lost 5 bases and the J gene lost 3 bases, with 8 bases spanning the gap. The germline CDR1 and CDR2 sequences are SGHAT and FQNNGV. This clonotype was obtained from a man between 18 and 35 years old with active or convalescent COVID-19. The chain has TRBV11-2 and TRBJ2-7; D remains ambiguous. Material: peripheral blood. CDR3 sequence: CASSPSFYEQYF. The CDR3, as DNA: TGTGCCAGCAGCCCGAGTTTCTACGAGCAGTACTTC.